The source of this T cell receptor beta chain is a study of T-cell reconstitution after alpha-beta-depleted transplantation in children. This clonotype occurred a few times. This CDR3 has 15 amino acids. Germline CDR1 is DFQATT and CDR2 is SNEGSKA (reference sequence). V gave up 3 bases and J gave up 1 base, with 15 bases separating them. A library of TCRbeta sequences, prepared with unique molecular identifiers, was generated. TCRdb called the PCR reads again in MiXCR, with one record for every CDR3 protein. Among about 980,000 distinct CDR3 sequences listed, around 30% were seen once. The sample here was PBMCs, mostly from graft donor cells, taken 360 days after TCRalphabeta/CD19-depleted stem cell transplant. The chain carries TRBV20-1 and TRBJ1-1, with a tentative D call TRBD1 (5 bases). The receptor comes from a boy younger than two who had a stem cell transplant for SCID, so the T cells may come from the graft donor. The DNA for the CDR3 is TGCAGTGCTAGTAGGCTGCGGGGGGGGAACACTGAAGCTTTCTTT. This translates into CSASRLRGGNTEAFF.